This T cell receptor (beta chain) came from a study of blood T cell repertoires in COVID-19. At the level of the study: Nucleic acid was either cDNA or gDNA, and it came from T cells, B-cell-depleted T cells, or PBMCs.

Germline-derived CDR1 and CDR2 are SGHAT and FQDESV (reference sequence). CDR3 size: 14 residues. The ends were cut back, 4 bases at V and 1 base at J, with 10 bases in the middle. Profiling relied on immunoSEQ multiplex PCR, and the TCRdb table lists in-frame clones only, not all of them. The data contain approximately 100,000 clones, 75% to 90% of them singletons. The sequence was collected from a human donor in a cohort sampled during active COVID-19. Sequencing input: peripheral blood. J is TRBJ1-1 and V is TRBV11-1; perhaps TRBD1 as D (6 bases). The CDR3 nucleotides read TGTGCCAGCAGCTATCAGACAGGGAACACTGAAGCTTTCTTT. It translates to CASSYQTGNTEAFF.